The clone carrying this T cell receptor (beta chain) was counted once. This record belongs to a study of T cell responses to AZD1222 COVID-19 vaccine. The method was immunoSEQ multiplex PCR; TCRdb's version includes in-frame clones alone and lacks a portion of them. The table has 130,000 to 150,000 clones, approximately 78% seen once. With 6 bases removed from V and 4 bases from J, the gap between germline ends came to 16 bases. The CDR3 extends over 15 amino acids. Germline CDR1 reads MNHEY; CDR2 reads SVGAGI. The sample here was peripheral blood, taken on day 0 of MenACWY control vaccination. The TCR comes from an adult in good health. V usage is TRBV6-5 and J usage is TRBJ1-3; D is unresolved. CDR3 in DNA: TGTGCCAGCAGATCCGCGGACGCGAGGGGAAACACCATATATTTT. This sequence encodes CASRSADARGNTIYF.